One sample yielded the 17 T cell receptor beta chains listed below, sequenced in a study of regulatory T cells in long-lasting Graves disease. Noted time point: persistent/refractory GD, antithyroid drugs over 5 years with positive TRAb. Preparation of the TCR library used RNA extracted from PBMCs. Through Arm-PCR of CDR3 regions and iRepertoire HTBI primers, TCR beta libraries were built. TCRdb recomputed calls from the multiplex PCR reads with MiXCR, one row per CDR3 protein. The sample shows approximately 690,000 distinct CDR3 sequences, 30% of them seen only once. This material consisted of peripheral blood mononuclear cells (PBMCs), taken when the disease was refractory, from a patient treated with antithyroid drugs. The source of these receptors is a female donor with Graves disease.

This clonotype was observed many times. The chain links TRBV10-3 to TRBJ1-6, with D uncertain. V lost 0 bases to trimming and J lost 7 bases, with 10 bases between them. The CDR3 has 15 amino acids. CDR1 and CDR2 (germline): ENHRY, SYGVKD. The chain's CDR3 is CAISESEGSNSPLHF. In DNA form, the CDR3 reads TGTGCCATCAGTGAGTCGGAGGGCTCGAATTCACCCCTCCACTTT.

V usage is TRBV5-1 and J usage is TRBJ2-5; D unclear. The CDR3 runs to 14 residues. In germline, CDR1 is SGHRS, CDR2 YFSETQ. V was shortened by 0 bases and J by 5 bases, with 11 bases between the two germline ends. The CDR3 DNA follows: TGCGCCAGCAGCTTGGTAACCTATGGGGAGACCCAGTACTTC. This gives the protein CASSLVTYGETQYF.

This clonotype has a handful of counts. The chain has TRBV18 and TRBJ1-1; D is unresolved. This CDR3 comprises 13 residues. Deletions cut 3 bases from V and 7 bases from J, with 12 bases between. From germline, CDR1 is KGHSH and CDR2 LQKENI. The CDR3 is CASSPEAGIEAFF. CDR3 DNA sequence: TGTGCCAGCTCACCTGAGGCAGGAATTGAAGCTTTCTTT.

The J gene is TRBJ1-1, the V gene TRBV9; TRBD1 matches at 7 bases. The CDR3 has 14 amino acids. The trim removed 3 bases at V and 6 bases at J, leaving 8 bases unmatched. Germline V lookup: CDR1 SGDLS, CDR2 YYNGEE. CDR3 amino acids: CASSARTGFAEAFF. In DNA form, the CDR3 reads TGTGCCAGCAGCGCAAGGACAGGTTTCGCTGAAGCTTTCTTT.

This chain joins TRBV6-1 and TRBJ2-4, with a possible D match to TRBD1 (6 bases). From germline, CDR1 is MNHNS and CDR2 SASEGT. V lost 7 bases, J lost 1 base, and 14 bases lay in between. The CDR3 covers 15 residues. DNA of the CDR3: TGTGCCAGCACCACAGCTCAGGGGGCCAAAAACATTCAGTACTTC. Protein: CASTTAQGAKNIQYF.

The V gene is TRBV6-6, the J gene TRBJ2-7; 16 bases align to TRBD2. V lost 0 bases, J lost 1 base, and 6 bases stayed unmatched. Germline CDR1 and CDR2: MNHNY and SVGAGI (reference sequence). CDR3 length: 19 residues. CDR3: CASSYSPGTSGRASYEQYF. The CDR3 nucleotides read TGTGCCAGCAGTTACTCGCCCGGGACTAGCGGGAGGGCTTCCTACGAGCAGTACTTC.

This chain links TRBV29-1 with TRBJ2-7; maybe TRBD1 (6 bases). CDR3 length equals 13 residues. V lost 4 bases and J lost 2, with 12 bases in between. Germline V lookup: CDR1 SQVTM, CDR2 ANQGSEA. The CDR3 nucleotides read TGCAGCGTTGTCCGGGACAACACCTACGAGCAGTACTTC. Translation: CSVVRDNTYEQYF.

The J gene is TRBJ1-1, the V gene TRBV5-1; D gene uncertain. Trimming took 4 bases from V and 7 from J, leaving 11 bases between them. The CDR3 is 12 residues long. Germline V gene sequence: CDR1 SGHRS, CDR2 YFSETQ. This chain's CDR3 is CASSVDGREAFF. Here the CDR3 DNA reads TGCGCCAGCAGCGTGGACGGCCGTGAAGCTTTCTTT.

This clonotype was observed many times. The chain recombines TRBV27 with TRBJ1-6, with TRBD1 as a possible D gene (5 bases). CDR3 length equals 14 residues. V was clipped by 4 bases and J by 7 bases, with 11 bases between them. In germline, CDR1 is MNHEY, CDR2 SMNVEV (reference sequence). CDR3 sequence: CASSWDRQNSPLHF. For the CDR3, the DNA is TGTGCCAGCAGTTGGGACCGGCAAAATTCACCCCTCCACTTT.

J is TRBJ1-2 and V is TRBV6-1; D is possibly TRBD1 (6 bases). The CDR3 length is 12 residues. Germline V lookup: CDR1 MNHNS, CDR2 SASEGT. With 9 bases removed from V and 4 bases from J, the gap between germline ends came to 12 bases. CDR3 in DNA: TGTGCCAGTGGAGGGGGTGCCTATGGCTACACCTTC. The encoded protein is CASGGGAYGYTF.

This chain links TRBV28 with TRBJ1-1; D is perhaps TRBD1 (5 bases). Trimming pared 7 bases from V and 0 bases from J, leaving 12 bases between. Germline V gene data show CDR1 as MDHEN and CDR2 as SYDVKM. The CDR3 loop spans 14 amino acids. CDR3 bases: TGTGCCAGCAAAGCTGGGGGGATGAACACTGAAGCTTTCTTT. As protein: CASKAGGMNTEAFF.

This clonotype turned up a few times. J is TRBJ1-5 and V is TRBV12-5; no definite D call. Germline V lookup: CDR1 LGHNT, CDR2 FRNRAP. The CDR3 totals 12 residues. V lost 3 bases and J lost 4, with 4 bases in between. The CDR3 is CASGFGNQPQHF. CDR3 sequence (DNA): TGTGCTAGTGGTTTCGGTAATCAGCCCCAGCATTTT.

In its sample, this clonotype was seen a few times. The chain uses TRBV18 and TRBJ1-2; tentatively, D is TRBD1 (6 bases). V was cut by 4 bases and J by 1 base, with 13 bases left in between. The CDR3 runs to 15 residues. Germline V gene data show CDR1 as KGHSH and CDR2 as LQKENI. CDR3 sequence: CASSLSGTRNYGYTF. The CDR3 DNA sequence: TGTGCCAGCTCACTATCCGGGACACGTAACTATGGCTACACCTTC.

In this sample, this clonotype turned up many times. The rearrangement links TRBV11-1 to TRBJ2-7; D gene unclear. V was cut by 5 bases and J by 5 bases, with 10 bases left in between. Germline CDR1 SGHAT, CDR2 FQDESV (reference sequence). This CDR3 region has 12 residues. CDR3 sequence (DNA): TGTGCCAGCAGCCTCAATAAGGACGAGCAGTACTTC. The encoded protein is CASSLNKDEQYF.

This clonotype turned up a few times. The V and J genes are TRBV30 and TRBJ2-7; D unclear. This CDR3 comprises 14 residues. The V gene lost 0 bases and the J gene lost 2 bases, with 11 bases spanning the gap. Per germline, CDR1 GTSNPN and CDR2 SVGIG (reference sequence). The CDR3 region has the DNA TGTGCCTGGAGTGTTGGCCGCCGGGCCTACGAGCAGTACTTC. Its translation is CAWSVGRRAYEQYF.

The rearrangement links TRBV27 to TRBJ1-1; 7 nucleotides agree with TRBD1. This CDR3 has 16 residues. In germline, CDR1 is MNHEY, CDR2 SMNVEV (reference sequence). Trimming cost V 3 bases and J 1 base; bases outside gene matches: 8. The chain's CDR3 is CASSFGSGGRNTEAFF. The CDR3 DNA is TGTGCCAGCAGTTTCGGGTCAGGGGGAAGGAACACTGAAGCTTTCTTT.

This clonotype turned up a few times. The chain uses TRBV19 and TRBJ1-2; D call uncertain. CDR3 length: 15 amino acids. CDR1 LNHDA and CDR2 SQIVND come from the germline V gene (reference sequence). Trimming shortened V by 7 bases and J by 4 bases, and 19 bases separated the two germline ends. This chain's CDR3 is CASTPTVGLLYGYTF. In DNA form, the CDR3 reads TGTGCCAGTACCCCCACAGTTGGACTACTCTATGGCTACACCTTC.